Listed here is a single T cell receptor beta chain. The CDR3 runs to 13 residues. The V and J ends lost 6 bases and 5 bases, in that order; junction bases with no gene match: 4. Germline-derived CDR1 and CDR2 are MNHEY and SVGAGI. These data are taken from a study of blood T cell repertoires in COVID-19. Study at large: The United States, Italy and Spain were the sources of the acute and convalescent COVID-19 samples. T cells, B-cell-depleted T cells, or PBMCs supplied cDNA or gDNA.

As processed by the authors: The assay estimated nucleated cells by amplifying reference gene primers. This table comes from immunoSEQ multiplex PCR, and its TCRdb copy is limited to in-frame clones, with some not included. The V and J calls and clone size come from that table; D and trimming were worked out from the DNA. The data hold 78,000 or so clones, with approximately 86% observed a single time. Source material: peripheral blood. The J gene is TRBJ2-1, the V gene TRBV6-5; the match to TRBD1 covers 7 bases. This TCR derives from a man aged 50-60 years with active or convalescent COVID-19. This CDR3 is CASSVGQNNEQFF. CDR3 in DNA: TGTGCCAGCAGCGTGGGACAGAACAATGAGCAGTTCTTC.